The source of this TCR beta chain is a study of human T cells and chemical hapten exposure (dated by TCRdb to the early 2020s). Study-level background: For sensitization, 2% DPC in acetone was applied to an approximately 2 cm by approximately 2 cm area of upper inner arm skin. Throughout the study period of about 25 weeks, patients also received therapeutic DPC doses to the scalp every week. Libraries were combined into a pool for sequencing, and differences in TCR yield between samples came mainly from small differences in library volumes within the pool. Roughly 30 alopecia patients gave blood for TCR sequencing at one to four time points (pre-sensitization, 2, 6 and 24 weeks). Alopecia areata with under or over 50% scalp involvement, alopecia totalis and alopecia universalis were represented in the patient cohort, which was mostly female. Blood was sampled from patients pre-sensitization (week 0) and at 2, 6 and about 24 weeks after DPC sensitization. This study followed changes in the peripheral blood TCR repertoire in vivo during primary and secondary sensitization of alopecia patients to the hapten diphenylcyclopropenone (DPC). Patch testing was done on the upper back using Finn chambers containing 0.01% DPC, and results were scored after 6 days according to International Contact Dermatitis Research Group standards. What the authors observed across the whole study: Repeated subsampling changed both the strength of the expansion versus patch-test correlation and the threshold at which that correlation became significant. Patch test score was positively correlated with the number of PT1 expanded TCRs, with significance at thresholds 8, 16 and 32 but not at 4. The number of TCRs above 1 in 1000 frequency did not change with DPC sensitization; there was no evidence of global repertoire structure alterations. All patients had alopecia, a presumed autoimmune disease, so their immune response might differ from that of healthy individuals. Expanded TCRs formed significantly more large CDR3 similarity clusters than pre-sensitization or healthy control sets, consistent with antigen-driven responses.

In this sample, this clonotype turned up many times. The antigen this receptor binds is unknown. No base qualities exist here, and no much larger clone lies one base off it. Libraries were made using RACE. Sequencing relied on a NextSeq 500. Library preparation attached unique molecular identifiers to individual cDNA molecules for quantitative, reproducible TCR counting. From each blood RNA sample, both TCR alpha and TCR beta chains were sequenced. Per the original workflow: Samples had a median of 95,638 TCRs, with a range from about 23,224 to 750,000. V, J and CDR3 annotation of the TCR reads was performed with the Decombinator software suite. For the PS versus PT1 abundance plots, all samples were subsampled to the same number of TCRs (28,000). Expanded TCRs were defined as absent before sensitization and observed at least eight times at the 2-week time point. TCRdb applied fastp at Q25 and MiXCR to the public reads, then kept only in-frame beta chains. Duplicate CDR3 protein sequences are folded into a single record with the most common DNA and genes. V and J calls and clone size were set by TCRdb, not the authors. The sample data list some 62,000 distinct CDR3 sequences, and around 10% of these were observed just once. The biggest ten clones account for more than 2% of the sample.

The meaning of the sample's time point label: patch test 3, about 24 weeks after DPC sensitization. The label giving this sample's treatment or condition can be read as: therapeutic diphenylcyclopropenone sensitization with weekly scalp DPC. At every patch-test visit, the blood draw took place before the patch test was put on. Patients were eligible if aged 18 to 70, diagnosed with alopecia and judged suitable for DPC therapy, and pregnant patients were excluded. Unfractionated whole blood was collected in Tempus Blood RNA tubes, and total RNA was extracted from that blood. V and J are truncated by 3 bases and 7 bases respectively, leaving an intervening sequence of 9 bases. From the cysteine up to the phenylalanine, the CDR3 has a length of 11 residues. Only the CDR3 region is kept as DNA, spanning 33 bases read in frame from base 1. The germline V gene (reference sequence) yields DFQATT for CDR1 and SNEGSKA for CDR2.

This clonotype originated in a woman aged 25 to 39 with alopecia areata. Some clones in this sample may be carry-over from other donors' samples. The sample in question was whole blood, obtained in connection with sensitization to the hapten diphenylcyclopropenone (DPC). Rearrangement joined TRBV20-1 to TRBJ1-1; a weak D assignment points to TRBD1 (6 bases agree). The bases read TGCAGTGCTAGTCACAGGGATGAAGCTTTCTTT. The encoded protein is CSASHRDEAFF.